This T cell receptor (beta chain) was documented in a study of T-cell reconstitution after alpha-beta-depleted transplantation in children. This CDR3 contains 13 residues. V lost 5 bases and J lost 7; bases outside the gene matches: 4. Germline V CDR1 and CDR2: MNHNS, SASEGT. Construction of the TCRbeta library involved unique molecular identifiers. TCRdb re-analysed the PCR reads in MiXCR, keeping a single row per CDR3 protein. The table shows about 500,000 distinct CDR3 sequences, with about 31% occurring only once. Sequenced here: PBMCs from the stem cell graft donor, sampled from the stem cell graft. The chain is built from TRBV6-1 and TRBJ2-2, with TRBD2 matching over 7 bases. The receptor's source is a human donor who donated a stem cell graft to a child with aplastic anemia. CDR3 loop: CASSPGEGGELFF. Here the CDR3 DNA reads TGTGCCAGCAGTCCCGGGGAGGGCGGGGAGCTGTTTTTT.